The 7 T cell receptor beta chains below come from one sample, sequenced in a study of beta chain features in type 1 diabetes. Overall study findings and caveats: TCRB CDR3s from Type 1 diabetes patients were moderately but significantly shorter in all four CD4+ subsets.

These receptors' targets are unknown. As every portion of the isolated RNA was reverse transcribed, the sequencing read expressed TCRB transcripts. Clones were read by immunoSEQ multiplex PCR, and TCRdb kept only the in-frame ones, dropping some. Of about 650,000 clones detected, around 12% appear once; the ten largest clones hold around 0.12%. The source material was naive CD4+ T cells from blood. These receptors all stem from a man aged 30-40 years with type 1 diabetes.

The chain links TRBV30 to TRBJ1-5, with D tentatively TRBD1 (6 bases). CDR1 and CDR2 (germline): GTSNPN, SVGIG (reference sequence). V was cut by 5 bases and J by 4 bases, with 15 bases left in between. The CDR3 is 14 amino acids. CDR3: CAWARTVGNQPQHF. Written as DNA, the CDR3 is TGTGCCTGGGCCCGGACAGTAGGAAATCAGCCCCAGCATTTT.

This chain joins TRBV11-2 and TRBJ2-7; no clear D gene. This CDR3 has 16 amino acids. The V end lost 5 bases, the J end lost 0 bases, and 17 bases lay between the germline ends. Germline V lookup: CDR1 SGHAT, CDR2 FQNNGV. Written as DNA, the CDR3 is TGTGCCAGCAGCCTGCCGCTACGTGGGAACTCCTACGAGCAGTACTTC. It encodes CASSLPLRGNSYEQYF.

The chain links TRBV5-1 to TRBJ2-1; 8 nucleotides match TRBD1. CDR1 is SGHRS, CDR2 YFSETQ, per germline. Trimming at V came to 6 bases and at J to 6 bases, leaving 11 bases not matched to a gene. The CDR3 length is 15 residues. The CDR3 DNA reads as TGCGCCAGCAACTCAGGGGGCGGTGGTGGCAATGAGCAGTTCTTC. It yields the protein CASNSGGGGGNEQFF.

This clone has more than one count but fewer than ten. This chain uses TRBV4-1 with TRBJ2-2; no definite D call. The CDR3 contains 14 residues. The germline V gene encodes CDR1 MGHRA and CDR2 YSYEKL. V was shortened by 1 base and J by 5 bases, with 8 bases between the two germline ends. The CDR3 loop reads CASSQALPTGELFF. DNA of the CDR3: TGCGCCAGCAGCCAAGCCCTCCCAACCGGGGAGCTGTTTTTT.

This clone has only one observation. The gene calls are TRBV5-1 and TRBJ2-5, with D perhaps given as TRBD1 or TRBD2 (6 bases each). CDR1 SGHRS and CDR2 YFSETQ come from the germline V gene. V dropped 0 bases and J dropped 5 bases, with 14 bases sitting between them. CDR3 length: 15 residues. This chain's CDR3 is CASSLAMGGRETQYF. The CDR3, as DNA: TGCGCCAGCAGCTTGGCCATGGGGGGCAGGGAGACCCAGTACTTC.

This clone was recorded a few times. The rearrangement joins TRBV27 to TRBJ1-2; 8 nucleotides agree with TRBD1. Germline-derived CDR1 and CDR2 are MNHEY and SMNVEV (reference sequence). V lost 6 bases, J lost 8 bases, and 5 bases stayed unmatched. The CDR3 covers 12 residues. The CDR3 loop is CASRTGVEGYTF. CDR3 coding DNA: TGTGCCAGCAGGACAGGGGTGGAAGGCTACACCTTC.

In this sample, this clone turned up a few times. The sample holds other DNA sequences that translate to the same CDR3. CDR3 nucleotides: TGTGCCAGCAGTGGTGACAGGGGCACAGATACGCAGTATTTT. Translated: CASSGDRGTDTQYF. The chain recombines TRBV2 with TRBJ2-3; the match to TRBD1 covers 7 bases. The germline CDR1 and CDR2 sequences are SNHLY and FYNNEI. There are 14 residues in the CDR3. V shed 4 bases and J 1 base; nucleotides not matched to a gene: 2.